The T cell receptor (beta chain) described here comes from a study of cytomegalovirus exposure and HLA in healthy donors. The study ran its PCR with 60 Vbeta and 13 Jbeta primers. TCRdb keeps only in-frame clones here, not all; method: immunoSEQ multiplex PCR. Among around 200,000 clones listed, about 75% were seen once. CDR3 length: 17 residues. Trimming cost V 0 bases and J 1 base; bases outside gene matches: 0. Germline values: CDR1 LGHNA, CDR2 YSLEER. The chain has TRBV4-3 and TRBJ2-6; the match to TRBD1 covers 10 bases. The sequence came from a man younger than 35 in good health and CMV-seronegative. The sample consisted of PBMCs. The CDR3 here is CASSQEGQGSGANVLTF. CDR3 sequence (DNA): TGCGCCAGCAGCCAAGAGGGACAGGGGTCTGGGGCCAACGTCCTGACTTTC.